This TCR beta chain is drawn from a study of human T cells and chemical hapten exposure. Whole-study findings and limits: The number of TCRs over 1 in 1000 frequency stayed unchanged after DPC.

Someone pulled total RNA out of unfractionated whole blood. Unique molecular identifiers were linked by the library to individual cDNA molecules. Original processing methods: Between about 20,000 and 750,000 TCRs appeared in each sample, and the median stood at 95,638. TCRdb called the reads again in MiXCR, with one record for every CDR3 protein. The V and J calls and clone size are TCRdb's, not the authors'. The profile covers around 120,000 distinct CDR3 sequences, with approximately 9.3% appearing a single time and 1.4% taken by the ten largest. Concerning this clonotype itself: Its antigen remains unidentified.

Germline lookup yields CDR1 KGHSH and CDR2 LQKENI. V was pared by 4 bases and J by 7 bases, with 8 bases between. This CDR3 has 12 amino acids. Sequenced: whole blood. This clonotype was sampled from a human donor in good health. Some clones in this sample may be carry-over from other donors' samples. The rearrangement links TRBV18 to TRBJ2-1; the D gene is possibly TRBD2 (5 bases). The CDR3 loop is CASSQLGNEQFF. DNA for the CDR3: TGTGCCAGCTCACAACTAGGGAATGAGCAGTTCTTC.